The present entry profiles one T cell receptor beta chain with its context. Its target is unknown. Looked up from germline, CDR1 is MGHDK and CDR2 is SYGVNS. The CDR3 sequence is 14 residues long. Trimming took 3 bases from V and 1 from J; bases not matched to a gene: 2. The source of the sample is a study of graft-versus-host responses after intestinal transplantation. Method: immunoSEQ multiplex PCR; TCRdb's copy keeps in-frame clones and lacks some. The sample has more than 65,000 clones, 84% seen once. The sample was unstimulated CD4+ T cells sorted from spleen or lymph node cells, taken before transplant. This receptor was taken from a human donor who was the organ donor for an intestinal transplant. The genes are TRBV25-1 and TRBJ1-1; 7 nucleotides align to TRBD1. CDR3 DNA sequence: TGTGCCAGCAGTGACAGGGGGAGGAACACTGAAGCTTTCTTT. Translation gives CASSDRGRNTEAFF.